The rows below give T cell receptor beta chains drawn from one sample of a study of long-term antiretroviral therapy in people with HIV. Libraries were prepared by immunoSEQ multiplex PCR; TCRdb keeps only in-frame clonotypes and omits some of them. The data hold some 47,000 clones, with 90% to 95% observed a single time. Specimen: unsorted PBMCs, collected 3.7 years after starting antiretroviral therapy. The receptors derive from a woman aged 45-60 years with HIV. Both conserved end residues are part of each CDR3. A D gene is named only where the DNA matches it firmly. Not all rows give a size; the values are once, few, many and, for expanded clones, a class.

D gene	V gene	clone size	J gene	CDR3 protein	CDR3 DNA
-	TRBV7-2	-	TRBJ2-3	CASSLSGGQGDTQYF	TGTGCCAGCAGCTTATCCGGGGGGCAGGGAGATACGCAGTATTTT
-	TRBV27	-	TRBJ1-1	CASMEGENTEAFF	TGTGCCAGCATGGAGGGGGAGAACACTGAAGCTTTCTTT
TRBD1	TRBV7-8	-	TRBJ1-4	CASSVIQGADEKLFF	TGTGCCAGCAGCGTGATACAGGGGGCGGATGAAAAACTGTTTTTT
TRBD1	TRBV5-4	-	TRBJ2-5	CASSLGRGPVETQYF	TGTGCCAGCAGCTTGGGCAGGGGGCCGGTGGAGACCCAGTACTTC
-	TRBV5-1	-	TRBJ1-5	CASSLAGPYSNQPQHF	TGCGCCAGCAGCTTGGCGGGGCCTTATAGCAATCAGCCCCAGCATTTT
-	TRBV7-9	-	TRBJ2-3	CASSLDLGGPSTDTQYF	TGTGCCAGCAGCTTAGATTTGGGGGGGCCTAGCACAGATACGCAGTATTTT
TRBD1	TRBV2	-	TRBJ2-7	CASNNVRTGGNYEQYF	TGTGCCAGCAACAACGTTCGGACAGGGGGCAACTACGAGCAGTACTTC
-	TRBV7-8	-	TRBJ2-2	CASSLELTGELFF	TGTGCCAGCAGCCTAGAACTCACCGGGGAGCTGTTTTTT
-	TRBV2	once	TRBJ1-3	CASNLEGGRGNTIYF	TGTGCCAGCAATCTGGAGGGCGGCCGTGGAAACACCATATATTTT
-	TRBV4-3	-	TRBJ1-3	CASSQDAAGRAGNTIYF	TGCGCCAGCAGCCAAGACGCGGCGGGGCGAGCTGGAAACACCATATATTTT
TRBD2	TRBV7-2	-	TRBJ2-7	CASSLAASGYEQYF	TGTGCCAGCAGCTTAGCGGCTAGCGGCTACGAGCAGTACTTC
-	TRBV5-6	-	TRBJ1-1	CASSFVEGNTEAFF	TGTGCCAGCAGCTTCGTTGAGGGGAACACTGAAGCTTTCTTT
-	TRBV7-8	-	TRBJ1-5	CASSLSSGPGQPQHF	TGTGCCAGCAGCTTGAGTTCTGGCCCCGGGCAGCCCCAGCATTTT
-	TRBV7-7	-	TRBJ2-3	CASSPTQATGTDTQYF	TGTGCTAGCAGCCCGACTCAGGCGACAGGCACAGATACGCAGTATTTT
TRBD1	TRBV6-5	-	TRBJ1-2	CASSTPGQGAGGYTF	TGTGCCAGCAGTACCCCGGGACAGGGGGCTGGTGGCTACACCTTC
-	TRBV5-1	-	TRBJ2-5	CASSLSLETQYF	TGCGCCAGCAGCTTATCCCTAGAGACCCAGTACTTC
-	TRBV7-9	-	TRBJ2-2	CASSPPGASGELFF	TGTGCCAGCAGCCCGCCGGGGGCGAGCGGGGAGCTGTTTTTT
-	TRBV6-1	-	TRBJ1-1	CASSDVGATEAFF	TGTGCCAGCAGTGATGTGGGGGCAACTGAAGCTTTCTTT
TRBD1	TRBV6-5	-	TRBJ1-1	CATDRGQGEAFF	TGTGCCACCGACAGGGGGCAGGGTGAAGCTTTCTTT
TRBD1	TRBV9	-	TRBJ2-7	CASSVAGTAYEQYF	TGTGCCAGCAGCGTAGCCGGGACAGCCTACGAGCAGTACTTC
TRBD2	TRBV4-3	-	TRBJ2-3	CASSQDGGRSTDTQYF	TGCGCCAGCAGCCAAGACGGGGGGAGAAGCACAGATACGCAGTATTTT
TRBD1	TRBV6-6	-	TRBJ2-7	CASSYSKGADEQYF	TGTGCCAGCAGTTACTCGAAGGGGGCAGACGAGCAGTACTTC
TRBD1	TRBV2	-	TRBJ2-3	CASNRQGQGTDTQYF	TGTGCCAGCAATCGACAGGGGCAAGGCACAGATACGCAGTATTTT
TRBD2	TRBV7-3	-	TRBJ2-3	CASSPGLAGVGDTQYF	TGTGCCAGCAGCCCGGGACTAGCGGGAGTAGGAGATACGCAGTATTTT
TRBD1	TRBV7-9	-	TRBJ2-2	CASSLAGTGAGELFF	TGTGCCAGCAGCTTAGCTGGGACAGGGGCCGGGGAGCTGTTTTTT
-	TRBV30	-	TRBJ2-7	CAWRKGGVTEQYF	TGTGCCTGGAGGAAGGGGGGAGTTACCGAGCAGTACTTC
TRBD1	TRBV2	once	TRBJ1-1	CASTRTGNTEAFF	TGTGCCAGCACTCGGACAGGGAACACTGAAGCTTTCTTT
-	TRBV7-3	-	TRBJ2-3	CASSLVASTGTQYF	TGTGCCAGCAGCTTAGTTGCGTCGACAGGTACGCAGTATTTT
TRBD1	TRBV5-8	-	TRBJ1-1	CASSSRTGSRDTEAFF	TGTGCCAGCAGCTCCCGGACAGGGTCTCGGGACACTGAAGCTTTCTTT
-	TRBV6-6	once	TRBJ1-1	CASNPVKNTEAFF	TGTGCCAGCAACCCGGTTAAAAACACTGAAGCTTTCTTT
TRBD1	TRBV7-9	-	TRBJ2-6	CASSPPRQGHVLTF	TGTGCCAGCAGCCCCCCCAGACAGGGACACGTCCTGACTTTC
TRBD1	TRBV27	-	TRBJ1-2	CADRESPYGYTF	TGCGCCGACAGGGAAAGCCCCTACGGCTACACCTTC
TRBD1	TRBV7-9	-	TRBJ1-1	CASSPPGQGAPTEAFF	TGTGCCAGCAGCCCACCGGGACAGGGGGCGCCCACTGAAGCTTTCTTT
-	TRBV7-6	-	TRBJ2-3	CASSLYEGADTQYF	TGTGCCAGCAGCTTATATGAGGGCGCAGATACGCAGTATTTT
-	TRBV30	-	TRBJ1-2	CAWARDVAGYTF	TGTGCCTGGGCCCGGGACGTCGCGGGCTACACCTTC